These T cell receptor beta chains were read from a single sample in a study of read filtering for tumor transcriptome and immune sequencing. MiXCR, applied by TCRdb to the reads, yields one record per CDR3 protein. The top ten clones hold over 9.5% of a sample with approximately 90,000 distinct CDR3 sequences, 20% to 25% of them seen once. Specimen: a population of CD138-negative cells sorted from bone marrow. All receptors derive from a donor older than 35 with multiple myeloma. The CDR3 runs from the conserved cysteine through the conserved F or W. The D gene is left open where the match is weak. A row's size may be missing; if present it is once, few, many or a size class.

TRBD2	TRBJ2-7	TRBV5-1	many	CASSTGLAGADEQYF	TGCGCCAGCAGCACGGGACTAGCGGGGGCCGACGAGCAGTACTTC
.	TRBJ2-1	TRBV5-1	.	CASSPGRGEQFF	TGCGCCAGCAGTCCGGGGAGAGGGGAGCAGTTCTTC
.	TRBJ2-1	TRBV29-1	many	CSTQGLSYNEQFF	TGCAGCACACAGGGACTCTCCTACAATGAGCAGTTCTTC
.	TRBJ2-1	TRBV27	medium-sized	CASSLRGGRSYNEQFF	TGTGCCAGCAGTTTAAGGGGGGGCAGGTCCTACAATGAGCAGTTCTTC
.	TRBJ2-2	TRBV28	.	CASRLQSGNTEELFF	TGTGCCAGCAGGCTGCAGAGCGGTAACACCGAGGAGCTGTTTTTT
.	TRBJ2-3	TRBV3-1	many	CASSQHSVADTQYF	TGTGCCAGCAGCCAACACTCTGTCGCTGATACGCAGTATTTT
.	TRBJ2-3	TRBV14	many	CASASTRGTDTQYF	TGTGCCAGCGCAAGCACTAGGGGCACAGATACGCAGTATTTT
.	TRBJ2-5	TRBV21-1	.	CASSNLVPRQETQYF	TGTGCCAGCAGCAACCTAGTGCCCCGCCAAGAGACCCAGTACTTC
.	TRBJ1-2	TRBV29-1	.	CSVRESYGYTF	TGCAGCGTCCGAGAGAGCTATGGCTACACCTTC
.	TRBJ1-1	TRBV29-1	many	CSVSINTEAFF	TGCAGCGTTTCTATTAACACTGAAGCTTTCTTT
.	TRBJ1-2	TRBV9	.	CASSQFDRTYGYNF	TGTGCCAGCAGCCAATTCGACAGAACATATGGCTACAACTTC
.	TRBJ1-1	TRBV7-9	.	CASSFSNSYTEAFF	TGTGCCAGCAGCTTTTCAAACAGTTACACTGAAGCTTTCTTT
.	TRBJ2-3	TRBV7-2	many	CASSLKYGDTQYF	TGTGCCAGCAGCTTAAAGTATGGAGATACGCAGTATTTT
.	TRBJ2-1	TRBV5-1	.	CASSFGRALYNEQFF	TGCGCCAGCAGCTTCGGGCGGGCTCTCTACAATGAGCAGTTCTTC
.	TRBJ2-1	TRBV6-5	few	CASNSEATSFNNEQFF	TGTGCCAGCAACAGCGAGGCAACCTCCTTTAACAATGAGCAGTTCTTC
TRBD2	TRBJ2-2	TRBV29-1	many	CSVRTSGSTGELFF	TGCAGCGTTAGGACTAGCGGGTCTACCGGGGAGCTGTTTTTT
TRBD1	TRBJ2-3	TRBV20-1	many	CSAQKRPGQIFTDTQYF	TGCAGTGCCCAAAAGCGTCCGGGACAGATTTTCACAGATACGCAGTATTTT
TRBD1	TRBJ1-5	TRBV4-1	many	CASSQEDRISNQPQHF	TGCGCCAGCAGCCAAGAGGACAGGATTAGCAATCAGCCCCAGCATTTT
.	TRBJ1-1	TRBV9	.	CASSVAPHTEAFF	TGTGCCAGCAGCGTAGCTCCGCACACTGAAGCTTTCTTT
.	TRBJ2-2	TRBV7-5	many	CISVPEAYGTGKSGELFF	.
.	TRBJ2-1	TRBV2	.	CASVPGPDEQFF	TGTGCCAGCGTACCGGGACCGGATGAGCAGTTCTTC
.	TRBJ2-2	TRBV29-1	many	CSVVQSGDNTGELFF	TGCAGCGTTGTCCAGTCCGGGGACAACACCGGGGAGCTGTTTTTT
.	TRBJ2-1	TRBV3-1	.	CASSQGGLSDEQFF	TGTGCCAGCAGCCAAGGGGGTTTATCGGATGAGCAGTTCTTC
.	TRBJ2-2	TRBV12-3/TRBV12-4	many	CASKAAAGELFF	TGTGCCAGCAAGGCGGCCGCCGGGGAGCTGTTTTTT
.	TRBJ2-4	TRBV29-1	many	CSVEVRLVAKNIQYF	TGCAGCGTTGAAGTCCGGCTCGTAGCCAAAAACATTCAGTACTTC
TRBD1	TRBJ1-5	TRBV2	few	CASSEQGARNQPQHF	TGTGCCAGCAGTGAACAGGGGGCAAGAAATCAGCCCCAGCATTTT
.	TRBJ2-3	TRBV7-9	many	CASHPLVGVEDTQYF	TGTGCCAGCCACCCGTTGGTGGGCGTGGAAGATACGCAGTATTTT
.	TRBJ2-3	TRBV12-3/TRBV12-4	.	CASSLWGTDTQYF	TGTGCCAGCAGTTTGTGGGGAACAGATACGCAGTATTTT
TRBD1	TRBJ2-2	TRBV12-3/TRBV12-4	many	CASRAGGTGELFF	TGTGCCAGCAGGGCAGGGGGCACCGGGGAGCTGTTTTTT
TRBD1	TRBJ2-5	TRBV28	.	CAISGTGVVETQYF	TGTGCCATCTCCGGGACAGGGGTCGTCGAGACCCAGTACTTC
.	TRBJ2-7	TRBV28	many	CASSRPGSLSYEQYF	TGTGCCAGCAGTCGTCCGGGCTCCCTTTCCTACGAGCAGTACTTC
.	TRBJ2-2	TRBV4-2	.	CASSQEGTGANTGELFF	TGTGCCAGCAGCCAAGAAGGGACGGGGGCGAACACCGGGGAGCTGTTTTTT
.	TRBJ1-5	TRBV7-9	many	CASSPTSVNQPQHF	TGTGCCAGCAGCCCCACCTCCGTTAATCAGCCCCAGCATTTT
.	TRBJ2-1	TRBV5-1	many	CASSPSSGGYNEQFF	TGTGCCAGCAGCCCCTCGTCCGGGGGATACAATGAGCAGTTCTTC
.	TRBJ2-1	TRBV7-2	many	CASSLEGRFYNEQFF	TGTGCCAGCAGCTTAGAAGGCAGGTTCTACAATGAGCAGTTCTTC
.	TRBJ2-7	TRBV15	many	CATSRAPANLYEQYF	TGTGCCACCAGCCGGGCCCCGGCCAACCTTTACGAGCAGTACTTC
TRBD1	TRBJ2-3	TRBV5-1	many	CASSLGDSTPDTQYF	TGCGCCAGCAGCTTGGGGGACAGCACCCCAGATACGCAGTATTTT
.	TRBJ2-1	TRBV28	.	CASSYPGQGEQFF	TGTGCCAGCAGTTACCCGGGCCAGGGGGAGCAGTTCTTC
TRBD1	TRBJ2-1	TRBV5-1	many	CASSLGQGGEQFF	TGCGCCAGCAGCTTGGGACAGGGCGGTGAGCAGTTCTTC
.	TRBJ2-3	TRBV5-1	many	CASSLGRTRDTQYF	TGCGCCAGCAGCTTGGGCCGAACAAGAGATACGCAGTATTTT
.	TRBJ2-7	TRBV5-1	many	CASSLTRGHNEQYF	TGCGCCAGCAGCTTGACCAGGGGTCATAACGAGCAGTACTTC
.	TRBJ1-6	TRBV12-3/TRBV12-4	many	CASSMPNSPLHF	TGTGCCAGCAGTATGCCAAATTCACCCCTCCACTTT
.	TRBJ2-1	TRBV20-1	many	CSATLLSYNEQFF	TGCAGTGCCACCCTCCTTTCCTACAATGAGCAGTTCTTC
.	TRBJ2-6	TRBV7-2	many	CASSLTSGANVLTF	TGTGCCAGCAGCTTGACTTCTGGGGCCAACGTCCTGACTTTC
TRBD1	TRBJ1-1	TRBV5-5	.	CARSRTPGGETEASF	TGTGCCCGCAGCCGAACCCCAGGGGGGGAGACTGAAGCTTCCTTT
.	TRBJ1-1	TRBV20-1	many	CSGLDRNTEAFF	TGCAGTGGCCTAGACAGAAACACTGAAGCTTTCTTT
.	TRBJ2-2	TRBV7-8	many	CASSLAQGFTGELFF	TGTGCCAGCAGCTTAGCACAGGGTTTCACCGGGGAGCTGTTTTTT
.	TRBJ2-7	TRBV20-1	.	CSANTGYNEQCF	TGCAGTGCTAATACAGGGTACAACGAGCAGTGCTTC
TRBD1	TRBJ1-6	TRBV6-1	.	CASGKRTGGGRSPLHF	TGTGCCAGCGGTAAACGAACAGGGGGCGGGCGTTCACCCCTCCACTTT
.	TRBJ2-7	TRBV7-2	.	CASSSRRGLGYAQYF	TGCGCCAGCAGCTCTCGCAGGGGTCTTGGGTACGCGCAGTACTTC
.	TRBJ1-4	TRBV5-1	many	CASSQEVNEKLFF	TGCGCCAGCAGCCAAGAGGTCAATGAAAAACTGTTTTTT
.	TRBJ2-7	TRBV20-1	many	CSARDYSYEQYF	TGCAGTGCTAGAGACTACTCCTACGAGCAGTACTTC